Listed below are T cell receptor beta chains from one sample, sequenced in a study of neurological immune-mediated disorders. MiXCR was run by TCRdb on the 5' RACE reads, yielding one entry per CDR3 protein. This table has some 60,000 distinct CDR3 sequences, about 10% appearing once. Source material: PBMCs. The receptors originated from a male donor with HTLV-1-associated myelopathy (HAM/TSP). Both conserved end residues are part of each CDR3. Clone size appears in some rows only: once, few, many, or a class for an expanded clone.

many | TRBJ2-3 | TRBV7-2 | CASSEAGFRSDTQYF
many | TRBJ1-1 | TRBV6-5 | CASRPGTGGFDTEAFF
many | TRBJ1-2 | TRBV24-1 | CATSDSGYGYTF
many | TRBJ2-1 | TRBV5-1 | CASSSKTGRLLSRDNEQFF
many | TRBJ1-1 | TRBV18 | CASQQGAVNTEAFF
many | TRBJ2-3 | TRBV7-2 | CASSLMSGGGTDTQYF
many | TRBJ2-7 | TRBV20-1 | CSATGLAGLSSYEQYF
many | TRBJ1-2 | TRBV10-3 | CAITDRDSHNGYTF
many | TRBJ1-4 | TRBV28 | CASSPRSPRTNEKLFF
many | TRBJ2-1 | TRBV3-1 | CASSQDPGWDEQFF
many | TRBJ2-5 | TRBV12-3/TRBV12-4 | CASSFLANEETQYF
many | TRBJ1-5 | TRBV5-1 | CASRPDTNNQPQHF
once | TRBJ2-2 | TRBV18 | CASSQGGNTVELFF
- | TRBJ1-5 | TRBV20-1 | CSARGWEDTPQHF
many | TRBJ2-7 | TRBV28 | CASSSDRAHEQYF
- | TRBJ2-3 | TRBV15 | CATSRDFQGGDTQYF
many | TRBJ2-1 | TRBV12-3/TRBV12-4 | CASSPLGSGGALF
many | TRBJ2-7 | TRBV20-1 | CSARDPWDVAYEQYF
many | TRBJ2-3 | TRBV5-1 | CASSLNQGDDTQYF
many | TRBJ2-2 | TRBV24-1 | CATSDPGATSVGELFF
many | TRBJ2-7 | TRBV11-1 | CASSLTGTYEQYF
few | TRBJ2-7 | TRBV3-1 | CASSQPGQGAGEQYF
many | TRBJ2-7 | TRBV5-1 | CASSPHGGAIYEQYF
many | TRBJ1-5 | TRBV20-1 | CSASRTDRGGNQPQHF
many | TRBJ1-2 | TRBV20-1 | CSARENVRVYGYTF
- | TRBJ2-1 | TRBV18 | CASSPPGYNEQFF
many | TRBJ2-3 | TRBV20-1 | CSARTSGGSTDTQYF
many | TRBJ1-1 | TRBV3-1 | CASSPGQGEAFF
many | TRBJ1-6 | TRBV7-2 | CASSLSISSYNSPLHF
- | TRBJ1-1 | TRBV5-1 | CASSSNRGNTEAFF
many | TRBJ1-1 | TRBV9 | CASSVGGAARLAFF
many | TRBJ2-7 | TRBV6-5 | CASTWTSGDHREQYF
many | TRBJ2-4 | TRBV20-1 | CSASHPSVKNIQYF
many | TRBJ1-2 | TRBV5-1 | CASSLEAQGTYYGYTF
few | TRBJ2-1 | TRBV7-8 | CASSLSGGAYNEQFF
many | TRBJ1-5 | TRBV6-5 | CASSLSGSLNQPQHF
many | TRBJ1-5 | TRBV20-1 | CSAKTASQPQHF
many | TRBJ1-1 | TRBV15 | CATSREFTVRTEAFF
- | TRBJ2-7 | TRBV18 | CASSPKTGQSYEKYF
many | TRBJ1-5 | TRBV10-3 | CATADRDDQPQHF
few | TRBJ2-5 | TRBV4-3 | CASSQDLSRGGLQETQYF
many | TRBJ2-7 | TRBV7-9 | CASGVTGLEQYF
- | TRBJ2-1 | TRBV5-1 | CASSSQDGRTSQFF
many | TRBJ2-2 | TRBV5-1 | CASAGQTNTGELFF
many | TRBJ2-1 | TRBV5-6 | CASSPPIVSSYNEQFF
many | TRBJ1-6 | TRBV7-6 | CASSSQGDSPLHF
many | TRBJ2-1 | TRBV5-4 | CASSPSGAVNEQFF
many | TRBJ1-5 | TRBV15 | CATSSGTASWQPQHF
many | TRBJ1-1 | TRBV28 | CASSGGTMAAFF
medium-sized | TRBJ2-5 | TRBV7-2 | CASRRQGGLETQYF
many | TRBJ2-3 | TRBV20-1 | CSAGSAGGPGGVGTQYF
many | TRBJ1-4 | TRBV29-1 | CSVGQATNEKLFF
many | TRBJ2-4 | TRBV6-2/TRBV6-3 | CASSYSRGVNIQYF
many | TRBJ1-1 | TRBV15 | CATSRGGGMGTEAFF
many | TRBJ2-7 | TRBV5-1 | CASSLAWDGTYEQYF
many | TRBJ2-1 | TRBV5-1 | CASSSGQGLNEQFF
many | TRBJ1-2 | TRBV5-1 | CASSLDSPGQGIDGYTF
many | TRBJ2-3 | TRBV7-2 | CASSFTGTGSEDTQYF